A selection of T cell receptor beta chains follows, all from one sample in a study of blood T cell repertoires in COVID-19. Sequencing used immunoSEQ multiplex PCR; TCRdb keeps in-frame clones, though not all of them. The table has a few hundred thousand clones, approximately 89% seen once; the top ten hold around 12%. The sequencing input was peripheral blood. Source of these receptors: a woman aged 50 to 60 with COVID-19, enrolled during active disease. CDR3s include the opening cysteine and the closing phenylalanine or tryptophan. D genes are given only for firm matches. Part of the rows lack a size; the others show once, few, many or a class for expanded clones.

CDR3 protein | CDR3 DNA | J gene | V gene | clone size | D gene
CASSLGPGTEAFF | TGTGCCAGCAGCTTGGGGCCGGGCACTGAAGCTTTCTTT | TRBJ1-1 | TRBV11-2 | . | .
CASSQEAFGGTSTDTQYF | TGTGCCAGCAGCCAAGAGGCCTTTGGAGGGACCAGCACAGATACGCAGTATTTT | TRBJ2-3 | TRBV3-1/TRBV3-2 | . | .
CASSLGSGGNEQFF | TGCGCCAGCAGCTTGGGGTCGGGAGGGAATGAGCAGTTCTTC | TRBJ2-1 | TRBV5-1 | . | TRBD2
CASSYSDGAGIYNEQFF | TGTGCCAGCAGTTACTCCGATGGAGCGGGGATCTACAATGAGCAGTTCTTC | TRBJ2-1 | TRBV6-2/TRBV6-3 | few | TRBD2
CASSPSPGLRETQYF | TGTGCCAGCAGCCCCTCGCCGGGACTCAGAGAGACCCAGTACTTC | TRBJ2-5 | TRBV3-1/TRBV3-2 | . | .
CAWSVSFGTTEAFF | TGTGCCTGGAGCGTTTCTTTTGGCACCACTGAAGCTTTCTTT | TRBJ1-1 | TRBV30 | . | .
CASSPTRNTEAFF | TGTGCCAGCTCCCCCACACGGAACACTGAAGCTTTCTTT | TRBJ1-1 | TRBV18 | . | .
CSASPWGGGSRGYTF | TGCAGTGCTAGTCCTTGGGGAGGAGGGAGTCGTGGCTACACCTTC | TRBJ1-2 | TRBV20-1 | few | .
CSVEDQLAGETQYF | TGCAGCGTTGAAGATCAACTAGCCGGGGAGACCCAGTACTTC | TRBJ2-5 | TRBV29-1 | . | .
CASSSDFNTEAFF | TGTGCCAGCAGCTCAGACTTTAACACTGAAGCTTTCTTT | TRBJ1-1 | TRBV2 | . | .
CSASTRVAGGSYEQYF | TGCAGTGCTAGTACACGAGTAGCGGGGGGCTCCTACGAGCAGTACTTC | TRBJ2-7 | TRBV20-1 | . | TRBD2
CASSFPWTGGNFYSPLHF | TGTGCCAGCAGTTTTCCCTGGACAGGGGGCAATTTTTATTCACCCCTCCACTTT | TRBJ1-6 | TRBV28 | . | TRBD1
CASSLDPGVNPNGYTF | TGTGCCAGCAGCTTAGATCCAGGGGTCAATCCTAATGGCTACACCTTC | TRBJ1-2 | TRBV11-2 | . | .
CASSLKTGNTEAFF | TGTGCCAGCAGCTTGAAGACAGGGAACACTGAAGCTTTCTTT | TRBJ1-1 | TRBV5-4 | . | .
CASSLVGDLDTPNYGYTF | TGTGCCAGCAGCTTAGTTGGTGATTTGGACACCCCTAACTATGGCTACACCTTC | TRBJ1-2 | TRBV7-2 | . | .
CASSLTSGGAPDTQYF | TGTGCCAGCAGCTTAACTAGCGGGGGGGCCCCAGATACGCAGTATTTT | TRBJ2-3 | TRBV7-2 | . | TRBD2
CAIQGTNYGYTF | TGTGCCATACAGGGAACTAACTATGGCTACACCTTC | TRBJ1-2 | TRBV28 | . | .
CASSQTGTGGLKLFF | TGTGCCAGCAGCCAGACCGGGACAGGGGGGCTAAAACTGTTTTTT | TRBJ1-4 | TRBV3-1/TRBV3-2 | . | TRBD1
CASSLGAYTEAFF | TGTGCCAGCAGTTTAGGGGCCTACACTGAAGCTTTCTTT | TRBJ1-1 | TRBV12-3/TRBV12-4 | few | .
CASSEGQGAYTDTQYF | TGCGCCAGCAGCGAGGGACAGGGGGCTTACACAGATACGCAGTATTTT | TRBJ2-3 | TRBV5-1 | . | TRBD1
CASSLHTGGSYGYTF | TGTGCCAGCAGCTTACATACAGGGGGCTCCTATGGCTACACCTTC | TRBJ1-2 | TRBV7-2 | . | TRBD1
CSVQKRGQTGTGELFF | TGCAGCGTTCAAAAACGGGGACAGACGGGGACCGGGGAGCTGTTTTTT | TRBJ2-2 | TRBV29-1 | . | TRBD1
CASGQTNEKLFF | TGTGCTAGTGGTCAGACTAATGAAAAACTGTTTTTT | TRBJ1-4 | TRBV12-5 | . | .
CASSLYPGLGTDTQYF | TGTGCCAGCAGCTTATACCCGGGACTCGGCACAGATACGCAGTATTTT | TRBJ2-3 | TRBV11-2 | . | .
CAWRGIRDRGIYGYTF | TGTGCCTGGAGGGGAATTCGGGACAGGGGAATCTATGGCTACACCTTC | TRBJ1-2 | TRBV30 | . | TRBD1
CASTISGGVTGELFF | TGTGCCAGCACCATCAGTGGGGGCGTCACCGGGGAGCTGTTTTTT | TRBJ2-2 | TRBV5-5 | once | .
CASSPGLPVDQPQHF | TGCGCCAGCAGCCCGGGTCTCCCTGTGGATCAGCCCCAGCATTTT | TRBJ1-5 | TRBV4-1 | few | .
CASSHRASNTEAFF | TGTGCCAGCAGCCACAGGGCCTCGAACACTGAAGCTTTCTTT | TRBJ1-1 | TRBV28 | once | .
CSGDREFDTEAFF | TGCAGCGGTGACAGGGAATTCGACACTGAAGCTTTCTTT | TRBJ1-1 | TRBV29-1 | . | TRBD1
CASSSASGGEQYF | TGTGCCAGCAGTTCTGCATCAGGGGGCGAGCAGTACTTC | TRBJ2-7 | TRBV11-3 | . | TRBD1
CASSFRGESGNTIYF | TGTGCCAGTAGTTTCCGGGGTGAGTCTGGAAACACCATATATTTT | TRBJ1-3 | TRBV19 | once | .
CASSQRGADGYTF | TGTGCCAGCAGCCAACGGGGGGCTGATGGCTACACCTTC | TRBJ1-2 | TRBV3-1/TRBV3-2 | once | .
CASSWGGAATYEQYF | TGTGCCAGCAGCTGGGGGGGAGCGGCAACCTACGAGCAGTACTTC | TRBJ2-7 | TRBV5-6 | . | TRBD2
CASSQQAEQYF | TGCGCCAGCAGCCAACAGGCCGAGCAGTACTTC | TRBJ2-7 | TRBV5-1 | . | .
CAWVGAGSRMNTEAFF | TGTGCCTGGGTTGGGGCGGGATCACGAATGAACACTGAAGCTTTCTTT | TRBJ1-1 | TRBV30 | once | .
CASSLRQGAAGELFF | TGTGCCAGCAGCTTACGGCAGGGGGCAGCCGGGGAGCTGTTTTTT | TRBJ2-2 | TRBV11-2 | . | TRBD1
CASSVQGGSYEQYF | TGTGCCAGCAGCGTGCAGGGAGGTTCCTACGAGCAGTACTTC | TRBJ2-7 | TRBV5-4 | . | .
CASSLSRDSSTDTQYF | TGTGCCAGCAGTTTATCTCGTGACTCAAGCACAGATACGCAGTATTTT | TRBJ2-3 | TRBV27 | . | .
CARSLPRGRGIYGYTF | TGTGCCAGAAGCCTGCCTCGAGGGCGGGGGATCTATGGCTACACCTTC | TRBJ1-2 | TRBV5-3 | . | .
CASSVLELAVTDTQYF | TGTGCCAGCAGTGTTCTAGAACTAGCGGTCACAGATACGCAGTATTTT | TRBJ2-3 | TRBV2 | . | TRBD2
CASSPTYPSGGGIEQFF | TGTGCCAGCAGTCCAACCTATCCTAGCGGGGGGGGGATTGAGCAGTTCTTC | TRBJ2-1 | TRBV27 | once | TRBD2
CASSSGGIGYTF | TGTGCCAGCAGCTCAGGGGGCATTGGCTACACCTTC | TRBJ1-2 | TRBV7-9 | . | TRBD1
CASGRSTGSGNTIYF | TGTGCCAGCGGGAGATCGACAGGCTCTGGAAACACCATATATTTT | TRBJ1-3 | TRBV6-5 | . | .
CASSASGYGYTF | TGTGCCAGCAGCGCATCAGGGTACGGCTACACCTTC | TRBJ1-2 | TRBV28 | . | .
CATQLGTVNYGYTF | TGTGCCACTCAACTCGGGACAGTGAACTATGGCTACACCTTC | TRBJ1-2 | TRBV28 | . | TRBD1
CASSRGRSCETQYF | TGTGCCAGCAGTAGAGGGAGGTCCTGCGAGACCCAGTACTTC | TRBJ2-5 | TRBV5-7 | . | .
CASSKTGSYGYTF | TGTGCCAGCAGTAAGACAGGATCCTATGGCTACACCTTC | TRBJ1-2 | TRBV2 | . | .
CASSPRTGNVEKLFF | TGTGCCAGCAGCCCCCGGACAGGGAATGTGGAAAAACTGTTTTTT | TRBJ1-4 | TRBV7-9 | . | TRBD1
CASSQAWQAIGEQYF | TGTGCCAGCAGCCAAGCATGGCAGGCTATAGGCGAGCAGTACTTC | TRBJ2-7 | TRBV3-1/TRBV3-2 | . | .
CASSLDSSSTDTQYF | TGTGCCAGCAGCTTGGACTCTTCTAGCACAGATACGCAGTATTTT | TRBJ2-3 | TRBV11-3 | . | .
CASGTPDRLNTEAFF | TGTGCTAGTGGCACCCCGGACAGATTGAACACTGAAGCTTTCTTT | TRBJ1-1 | TRBV12-5 | . | .